A single sample is the source of the 30 T cell receptor beta chains below, sequenced in a study of blood T cells in healthy people across ages (dated by TCRdb to the mid-2010s). The protocol used for the library was 5' RACE. The data were produced on an Illumina HiSeq 2500. A second about 6 to 11 cycle PCR used a sample-barcoded 5' primer and a J-beta primer mix. TCRdb trimmed public reads at Q25 via fastp, called clones via MiXCR and kept in-frame beta chains. Identical CDR3 protein sequences are pooled into one entry, listed with their most common genes and DNA. Present in this sample are hundreds of thousands of distinct CDR3 sequences, roughly half of which were seen just once. Clones ranked in the top ten supply approximately 12% of the sample. Sample: blood. These receptors came from a woman at least 80 years old in good health.

There are a few counts of this clonotype. This chain links TRBV6-1 with TRBJ1-4; D uncertain. Trimming shortened V by 6 bases and J by 7 bases, and 9 bases separated the two germline ends. This CDR3 has 12 amino acids. Germline V gives CDR1 MNHNS, CDR2 SASEGT. Here the CDR3 DNA reads TGTGCCAGCAGCTACCTGATTGAAAAACTGTTTTTT. Its protein is CASSYLIEKLFF.

This chain uses TRBV27 with TRBJ1-5; TRBD1 agrees at 8 bases. Germline CDR1 reads MNHEY; CDR2 reads SMNVEV (reference sequence). The CDR3 length is 15 residues. The J segment lost 3 bases and the V segment lost 6 bases, leaving 7 bases of the junction unmatched. CDR3 region: CASSPDRDFNQPQHF. In nucleotides, the CDR3 is TGTGCCAGCAGCCCGGACAGGGACTTCAATCAGCCCCAGCATTTT.

With regard to this clonotype: It may be a read error: a sequence one base away is much more abundant. The chain uses TRBV29-1 and TRBJ2-1, with TRBD2 matching over 7 bases. Germline CDR1 is SQVTM and CDR2 is ANQGSEA. The J segment lost 13 bases and the V segment lost 0 bases, leaving 12 bases of the junction unmatched. CDR3 length: 14 residues. The CDR3 DNA sequence: TGCAGCGTTGAAGATTATCGGGGGGAAGAGACCCAGTTCTTC. It yields the protein CSVEDYRGEETQFF.

The chain employs TRBV25-1 and TRBJ1-3; maybe TRBD1 (6 bases). V lost 8 bases, J lost 2 bases, and 19 bases lay in between. The CDR3 runs 16 residues. Germline V CDR1 and CDR2: MGHDK, SYGVNS. The CDR3 coding sequence is TGTGCCAGCTCCCCGGAACGGGGGGCTACTGGAAACACCATATATTTT. Translated, it gives CASSPERGATGNTIYF.

V is TRBV30 and J is TRBJ2-7; no definite D call. V lost 1 base to trimming and J lost 0 bases, with 1 base between them. The CDR3 has 11 residues. The germline V gene encodes CDR1 GTSNPN and CDR2 SVGIG (reference sequence). As DNA, the CDR3 is TGTGCCTGGAGTGGCTCCTACGAGCAGTACTTC. Protein: CAWSGSYEQYF. Based on the CDR3 plus reference TRBV30 and TRBJ2-7, the full variable domain is SQTIHQWPATLVQPVGSPLSLECTVEGTSNPNLYWYRQAAGRGLQLLFYSVGIGQISSEVPQNLSASRPQDRQFILSSKKLLLSDSGFYLCAWSGSYEQYFGPGTRLTVT.

This clonotype has a handful of counts. V and J are TRBV7-9 and TRBJ1-6, with TRBD1 matching over 7 bases. CDR1 and CDR2 from the germline V gene are SEHNR and FQNEAQ (reference sequence). Losses at the gene ends were 3 bases for V and 7 bases for J; bases not matched to a gene: 6. This CDR3 has 15 residues. The CDR3 DNA reads TGTGCCAGCAGCTTTGGACAGGACTACAATTCACCCCTCCACTTT. Translation gives CASSFGQDYNSPLHF.

This clonotype was seen more than once but under ten times. The chain links TRBV28 to TRBJ2-5, with D perhaps matching TRBD2 (7 bases). Germline CDR1 is MDHEN and CDR2 is SYDVKM. This CDR3 region has 13 residues. The V gene lost 3 bases and the J gene lost 11 bases, with 16 bases spanning the gap. The CDR3: CASSFGGQYEQYF. CDR3 nucleotide sequence: TGTGCCAGCAGTTTCGGGGGGCAATATGAGCAGTACTTC.

This clonotype was recorded at least ten times. The chain is built from TRBV12-3 or TRBV12-4 and TRBJ2-3; D ambiguous. V was trimmed by 7 bases and J by 5 bases, leaving 10 bases between them. The CDR3 has 12 amino acids. In DNA, the CDR3 is TGTGCCAGCAAGATCGGCTTAGATACGCAGTATTTT. It is translated as CASKIGLDTQYF.

This clonotype was recorded at least ten times. This sequence joins TRBV28 and TRBJ1-2; TRBD1 agrees at 7 bases. CDR3 length equals 14 residues. CDR1 is MDHEN, CDR2 SYDVKM, per germline. Trimming took 8 bases from V and 1 from J; bases not matched to a gene: 7. The DNA of the CDR3 is TGTGCCAGCCGATCCCAGGGGGTTAACTATGGCTACACCTTC. Its translation is CASRSQGVNYGYTF.

This clonotype was found a few times. Written as DNA, the CDR3 is TGCAGCGTTGAAGATTACAGGTCGTCCTACAATGAGCAGTTCTTC. Protein sequence: CSVEDYRSSYNEQFF. This chain uses TRBV29-1 with TRBJ2-1; TRBD1 might be the D (5 bases). The CDR3 extends over 15 amino acids. Trimming cost V 0 bases and J 1 base, with 10 bases left between them. Germline V CDR1 and CDR2: SQVTM, ANQGSEA.

For this clonotype: A read error is possible here, since a much larger clone lies one base away. The rearrangement uses TRBV2 and TRBJ2-1, with D perhaps matching TRBD2 (6 bases). Judging by the DNA end, TRBJ2-7 fits better; the J call may be wrong. This CDR3 spans 15 amino acids. Germline CDR1 is SNHLY and CDR2 is FYNNEI. CDR3 sequence: CASSVEGNNYNEQYF. The CDR3 bases are TGTGCCAGCAGTGTGGAGGGGAATAACTACAATGAGCAGTACTTC.

This chain connects TRBV2 to TRBJ1-5; TRBD1 is a possible D gene (6 bases). This CDR3 spans 15 amino acids. Germline CDR1 and CDR2: SNHLY and FYNNEI. Trimming removed 11 bases at V and 1 base at J, with 18 bases between. The DNA for the CDR3 is TGTGCCGGCACTGACAGGAAACAGAGCAATCAGCCCCAGCATTTT. Protein sequence: CAGTDRKQSNQPQHF. Full variable domain (outside the CDR3, taken from reference TRBV2 and TRBJ1-5): EPEVTQTPSHQVTQMGQEVILRCVPISNHLYFYWYRQILGQKVEFLVSFYNNEISEKSEIFDDQFSVERPDGSNFTLKIRSTKLEDSAMYFCAGTDRKQSNQPQHFGDGTRLSIL.

This clonotype was counted many times. The gene calls are TRBV27 and TRBJ2-7; TRBD2 is a possible D gene (6 bases). Germline-derived CDR1 and CDR2 are MNHEY and SMNVEV (reference sequence). Trimming removed 4 bases from V and 0 bases from J, with 16 bases in between. The CDR3 has 16 residues. The CDR3 protein is CASSSNRRDGSYEQYF. In nucleotides, the CDR3 is TGTGCCAGCAGTTCTAACCGGCGGGACGGCTCCTACGAGCAGTACTTC.

The rearrangement joins TRBV10-3 to TRBJ2-7, with TRBD2 matching over 7 bases. Germline values: CDR1 ENHRY, CDR2 SYGVKD. The V segment lost 7 bases and the J segment 0 bases; nucleotides outside the gene matches: 6. The CDR3 totals 14 residues. The CDR3: CAIKGTTSSYEQYF. The CDR3 DNA sequence: TGTGCCATCAAAGGGACTACAAGCTCCTACGAGCAGTACTTC.

The chain combines TRBV12-3 or TRBV12-4 with TRBJ1-2; D unclear. Trimming pared 5 bases from V and 4 bases from J, leaving 11 bases between. This CDR3 contains 13 residues. The CDR3 spells CASSRRDCYGYTF. The CDR3 coding sequence is TGTGCCAGCAGTCGACGGGATTGCTATGGCTACACCTTC.

For the CDR3, the DNA is TGTGCCAGCGGCCACAGGGGTCGGGGTGAAAAACTGTTTTTT. It specifies CASGHRGRGEKLFF. The V call is TRBV11-2, the J call TRBJ1-4, with 7 bases lining up with TRBD1. With V trimmed by 8 bases and J by 7 bases, 10 bases remained unmatched. Germline-derived CDR1 and CDR2 are SGHAT and FQNNGV. CDR3 size: 14 residues.

As for this clonotype: A much bigger clone sits one base away, suggesting this may be a read error. The chain is built from TRBV15 and TRBJ2-3; 9 bases are shared with TRBD2. V lost 0 bases, J lost 1 base, and 2 bases stayed unmatched. Germline CDR1 is LNHNV and CDR2 is YYDKDF (reference sequence). The CDR3 covers 16 residues. CDR3 coding DNA: TGTGCCACCAGCAGAGATGTAGCGGGAGGCACAGATACGCAGTATTTT. Translation: CATSRDVAGGTDTQYF.

This clonotype appeared many times. The chain uses TRBV7-9 and TRBJ2-3; a weak D match, TRBD2 (7 bases). Germline assignment: CDR1 SEHNR and CDR2 FQNEAQ (reference sequence). The CDR3 consists of 15 residues. Trimming removed 3 bases from V and 2 bases from J, with 12 bases in between. CDR3 in amino acids: CASSFSGGYTDTQYF. The CDR3 region has the DNA TGTGCCAGCAGCTTTTCGGGGGGCTACACAGATACGCAGTATTTT. The full variable domain, completed using reference TRBV7-9 and TRBJ2-3, is DTGVSQNPRHKITKRGQNVTFRCDPISEHNRLYWYRQTLGQGPEFLTYFQNEAQLEKSRLLSDRFSAERPKGSFSTLEIQRTEQGDSAMYLCASSFSGGYTDTQYFGPGTRLTVL.

This clonotype was picked up many times. J is TRBJ1-1 and V is TRBV6-6, with D perhaps TRBD1 (5 bases). Germline V gives CDR1 MNHNY, CDR2 SVGAGI (reference sequence). The CDR3 spans 16 residues. V lost 0 bases to trimming and J lost 4 bases, with 15 bases between them. The CDR3: CASSYSDQGRGTEAFF. CDR3 coding DNA: TGTGCCAGCAGTTACTCGGATCAAGGGAGGGGCACTGAAGCTTTCTTT.

The genes are TRBV29-1 and TRBJ2-5; possible D gene TRBD2, 7 bases. CDR3 size: 11 residues. CDR1 and CDR2 from the germline V gene are SQVTM and ANQGSEA. Trimming cost V 4 bases and J 12 bases, with 15 bases left between them. The CDR3 bases are TGCAGCGTTGTCGGACTAGGGGGAGAGTACTTC. Protein: CSVVGLGGEYF. The whole variable domain, filled in from reference TRBV29-1 and TRBJ2-5, reads SAVISQKPSRDICQRGTSLTIQCQVDSQVTMMFWYRQQPGQSLTLIATANQGSEATYESGFVIDKFPISRPNLTFSTLTVSNMSPEDSSIYLCSVVGLGGEYFGPGTRLLVL.

This clonotype was seen many times. CDR3 region: CSATGTDYGYTF. The CDR3 DNA sequence: TGCAGTGCTACGGGGACGGACTATGGCTACACCTTC. V is TRBV20-1 and J is TRBJ1-2, with D perhaps matching TRBD1 (5 bases). V gave up 4 bases and J gave up 3 bases, with 9 bases separating them. The CDR3 is 12 residues long. Germline CDR1 DFQATT, CDR2 SNEGSKA (reference sequence).

In its sample, this clonotype was seen a few times. This rearrangement joins TRBV6-6 to TRBJ1-2, with D possibly TRBD1 on 5 matching bases. CDR1 is MNHNY and CDR2 is SVGAGI in the germline V gene (reference sequence). V was shortened by 6 bases and J by 2 bases, with 10 bases between the two germline ends. The CDR3 loop spans 13 amino acids. Here the CDR3 DNA reads TGTGCCAGCAGCGGGACGGTGAACTATGGCTACACCTTC. Residues: CASSGTVNYGYTF.

This clonotype was recorded a few times. The chain joins TRBV12-3 or TRBV12-4 to TRBJ2-7; maybe TRBD2 (5 bases). V lost 4 bases and J 1 base, leaving 11 bases between the germline ends. The CDR3 runs to 14 residues. CDR3 in DNA: TGTGCCAGCAGTTCCCACCGGGGATCCTACGAGCAGTACTTC. This encodes CASSSHRGSYEQYF.

The chain carries TRBV12-3 or TRBV12-4 and TRBJ1-3; D is possibly TRBD1 (5 bases). V was pared by 11 bases and J by 0 bases, with 14 bases between. This CDR3 contains 14 residues. The DNA for the CDR3 is TGTGCCGTTCTTACGGGGGGCTCTGGAAACACCATATATTTT. It specifies CAVLTGGSGNTIYF.

The V gene is TRBV20-1, the J gene TRBJ2-2, with D tentatively TRBD2 (5 bases). CDR1 DFQATT and CDR2 SNEGSKA come from the germline V gene (reference sequence). The CDR3 is 15 amino acids. Trimming took off 6 bases at V and 8 bases at J, with 22 bases between the two ends. CDR3 sequence (DNA): TGCAGTGCGATAGCCCCTAGCTCCTCGAGGGGGGAGCTGTTTTTT. Its protein product is CSAIAPSSSRGELFF.

This clonotype was detected ten times or more. The rearrangement uses TRBV7-9 and TRBJ2-1; D is uncertain. The length of the CDR3 is 12 residues. Germline V gives CDR1 SEHNR, CDR2 FQNEAQ (reference sequence). With 3 bases removed from V and 5 bases from J, the gap between germline ends came to 5 bases. Written as DNA, the CDR3 is TGTGCCAGCAGCTTCCGAAACAATGAGCAGTTCTTC. It encodes CASSFRNNEQFF.

V is TRBV20-1 and J is TRBJ2-3; weak D call: TRBD1 (6 bases). The germline V gene encodes CDR1 DFQATT and CDR2 SNEGSKA (reference sequence). V lost 5 bases to trimming and J lost 5 bases, with 14 bases between them. There are 13 residues in the CDR3. CDR3 region: CSARQVLGDTQYF. CDR3 DNA sequence: TGCAGTGCTCGACAGGTTCTGGGAGATACGCAGTATTTT.

In regard to this clonotype: This clone may be a read error of a much larger clone one base away. V gene TRBV7-2 combines with J gene TRBJ2-4; tentatively, D is TRBD2 (6 bases). TRBJ2-7 matches the DNA end more closely, so the J call is doubtful. This CDR3 has 16 amino acids. CDR1 is SGHTA, CDR2 FQGNSA, per germline. The CDR3 DNA is TGTGCCAGCAGCTTAGGATCGGAGGGTTTTCCCGACGAGCAGTACTTC. It encodes CASSLGSEGFPDEQYF.

This clonotype has ten or more counts. The chain employs TRBV7-2 and TRBJ2-3, with 7 bases identical to TRBD2. V shed 4 bases, J shed 6 bases, and the junction held 4 bases outside the gene matches. The germline CDR1 and CDR2 sequences are SGHTA and FQGNSA. This CDR3 has 13 amino acids. The CDR3 DNA reads TGTGCCAGCAGCTGGGGGGGATCGGATACGCAGTATTTT. Its translation is CASSWGGSDTQYF. Full variable domain (rest looked up from reference TRBV7-2 and TRBJ2-3): GAGVSQSPSNKVTEKGKDVELRCDPISGHTALYWYRQSLGQGLEFLIYFQGNSAPDKSGLPSDRFSAERTGGSVSTLTIQRTQQEDSAVYLCASSWGGSDTQYFGPGTRLTVL.

Remarks on this clonotype: A read error may be the cause here, since a much bigger clone is one base away. The J gene is TRBJ2-1, the V gene TRBV12-3 or TRBV12-4; D unresolved. V was pared by 4 bases and J by 2 bases, with 12 bases between. The CDR3 sequence is 15 residues long. In DNA, the CDR3 is TGTGCCAGCAGTTCTATGACCCCAACCTACAATGAGCAGTTCTTC. Translating it yields CASSSMTPTYNEQFF.